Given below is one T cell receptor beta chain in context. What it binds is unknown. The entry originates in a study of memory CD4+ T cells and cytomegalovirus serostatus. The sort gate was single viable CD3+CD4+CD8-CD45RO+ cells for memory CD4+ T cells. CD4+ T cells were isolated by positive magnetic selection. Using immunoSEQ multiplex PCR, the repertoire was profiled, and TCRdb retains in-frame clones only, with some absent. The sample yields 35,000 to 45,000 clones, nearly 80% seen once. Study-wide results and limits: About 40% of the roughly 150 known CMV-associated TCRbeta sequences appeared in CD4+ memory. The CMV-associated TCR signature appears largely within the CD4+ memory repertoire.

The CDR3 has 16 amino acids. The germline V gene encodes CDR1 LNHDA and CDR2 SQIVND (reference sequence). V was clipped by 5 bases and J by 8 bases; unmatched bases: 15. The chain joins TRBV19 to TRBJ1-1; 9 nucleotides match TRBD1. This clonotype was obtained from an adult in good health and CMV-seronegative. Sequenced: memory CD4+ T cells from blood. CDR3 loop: CASSYFSAATGGEAFF. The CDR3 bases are TGTGCCAGTAGTTACTTTTCGGCGGCGACAGGGGGGGAAGCTTTCTTT.